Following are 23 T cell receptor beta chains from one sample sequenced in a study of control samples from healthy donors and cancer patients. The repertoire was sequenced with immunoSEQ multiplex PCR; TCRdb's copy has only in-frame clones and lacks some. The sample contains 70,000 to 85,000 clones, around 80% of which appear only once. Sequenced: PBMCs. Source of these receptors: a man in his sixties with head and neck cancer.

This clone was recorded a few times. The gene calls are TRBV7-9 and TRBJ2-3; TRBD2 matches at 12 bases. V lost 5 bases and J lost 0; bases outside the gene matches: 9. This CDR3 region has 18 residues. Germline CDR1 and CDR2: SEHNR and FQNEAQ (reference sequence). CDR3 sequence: CASSATSGRKTSTDTQYF. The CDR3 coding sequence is TGTGCCAGCAGCGCAACTAGCGGGAGGAAAACTAGCACAGATACGCAGTATTTT.

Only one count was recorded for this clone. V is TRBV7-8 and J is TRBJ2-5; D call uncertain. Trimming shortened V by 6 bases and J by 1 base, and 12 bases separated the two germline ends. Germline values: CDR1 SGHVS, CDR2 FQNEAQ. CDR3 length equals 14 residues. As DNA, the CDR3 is TGTGCCAGCAGTTTTCGGCGGTCCCAAGAGACCCAGTACTTC. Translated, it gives CASSFRRSQETQYF.

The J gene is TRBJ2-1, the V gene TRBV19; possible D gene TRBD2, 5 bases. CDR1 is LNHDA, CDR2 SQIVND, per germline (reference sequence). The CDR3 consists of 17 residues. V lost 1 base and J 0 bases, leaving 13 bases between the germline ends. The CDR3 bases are TGTGCCAGTAGTATAGGGCTAGCCGCTAGCTCCTACAATGAGCAGTTCTTC. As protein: CASSIGLAASSYNEQFF.

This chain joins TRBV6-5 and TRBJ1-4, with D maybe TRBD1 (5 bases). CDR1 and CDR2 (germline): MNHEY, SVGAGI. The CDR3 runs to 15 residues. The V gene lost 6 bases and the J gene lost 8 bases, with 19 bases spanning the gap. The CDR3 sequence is CASRATGLGEEKLFF. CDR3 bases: TGTGCCAGCAGGGCCACAGGACTTGGGGAGGAAAAACTGTTTTTT.

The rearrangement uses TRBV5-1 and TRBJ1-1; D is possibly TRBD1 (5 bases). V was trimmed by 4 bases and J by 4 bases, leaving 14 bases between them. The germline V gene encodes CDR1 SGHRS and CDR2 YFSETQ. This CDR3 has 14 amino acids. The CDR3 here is CASSPGPGGTEAFF. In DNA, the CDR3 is TGCGCCAGCAGCCCCGGGCCGGGGGGCACTGAAGCTTTCTTT.

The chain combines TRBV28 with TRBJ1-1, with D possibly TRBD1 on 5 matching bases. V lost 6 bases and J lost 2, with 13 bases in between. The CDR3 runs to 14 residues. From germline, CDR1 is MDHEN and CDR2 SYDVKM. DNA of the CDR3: TGTGCCAGCAGGCGGGGGGTGGGTAACACTGAAGCTTTCTTT. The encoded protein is CASRRGVGNTEAFF.

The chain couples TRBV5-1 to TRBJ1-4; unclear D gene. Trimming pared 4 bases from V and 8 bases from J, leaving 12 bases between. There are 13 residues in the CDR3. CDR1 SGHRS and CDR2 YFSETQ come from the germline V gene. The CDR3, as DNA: TGCGCCAGCAGCCCGGGATCGGGGGAAAAACTGTTTTTT. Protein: CASSPGSGEKLFF.

Here the CDR3 DNA reads TGTGCCAGCAGTTTTCCGGGGTCTGGCCACTTAGAAGCTTTCTTT. Translating gives CASSFPGSGHLEAFF. V gene TRBV28 combines with J gene TRBJ1-1; D ambiguous. This CDR3 has 15 amino acids. V was cut by 3 bases and J by 8 bases, with 19 bases left in between. Germline lookup yields CDR1 MDHEN and CDR2 SYDVKM.

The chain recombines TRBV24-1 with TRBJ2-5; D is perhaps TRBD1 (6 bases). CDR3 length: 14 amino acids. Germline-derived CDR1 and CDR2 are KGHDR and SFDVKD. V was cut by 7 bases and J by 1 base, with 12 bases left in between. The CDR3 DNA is TGTGCCACCAGCGAGACAGGATCCCAAGAGACCCAGTACTTC. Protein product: CATSETGSQETQYF.

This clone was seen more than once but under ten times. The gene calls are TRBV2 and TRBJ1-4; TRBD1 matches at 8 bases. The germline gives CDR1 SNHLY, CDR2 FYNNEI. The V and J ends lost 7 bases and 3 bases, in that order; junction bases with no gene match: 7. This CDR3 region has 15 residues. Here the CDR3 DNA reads TGTGCCAGCAAAAGACAGGGGTCCTCTAATGAAAAACTGTTTTTT. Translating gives CASKRQGSSNEKLFF.

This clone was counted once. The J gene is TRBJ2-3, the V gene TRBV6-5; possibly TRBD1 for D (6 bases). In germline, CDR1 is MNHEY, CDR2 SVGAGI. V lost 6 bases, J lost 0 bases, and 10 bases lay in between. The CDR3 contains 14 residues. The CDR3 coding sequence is TGTGCCAGCAGCCGACAGGTTAGCACAGATACGCAGTATTTT. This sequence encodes CASSRQVSTDTQYF.

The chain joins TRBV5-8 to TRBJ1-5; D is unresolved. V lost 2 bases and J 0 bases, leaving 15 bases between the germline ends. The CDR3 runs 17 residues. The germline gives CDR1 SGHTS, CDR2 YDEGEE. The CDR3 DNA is TGTGCCAGCAGCTTTATCTCCGGGATCCATAGCAATCAGCCCCAGCATTTT. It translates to CASSFISGIHSNQPQHF.

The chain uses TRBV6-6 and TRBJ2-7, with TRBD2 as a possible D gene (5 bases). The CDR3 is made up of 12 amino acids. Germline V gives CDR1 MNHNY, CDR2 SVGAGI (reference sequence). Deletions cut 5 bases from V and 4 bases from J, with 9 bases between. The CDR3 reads CASSRTRYEQYF. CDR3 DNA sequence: TGTGCCAGCAGTAGAACTAGGTACGAGCAGTACTTC.

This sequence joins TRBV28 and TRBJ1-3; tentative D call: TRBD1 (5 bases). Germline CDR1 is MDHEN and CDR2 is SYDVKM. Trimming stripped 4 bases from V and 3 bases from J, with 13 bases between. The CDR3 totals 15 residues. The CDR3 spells CASSSGTAFGNTIYF. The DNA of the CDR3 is TGTGCCAGCAGTTCCGGGACTGCCTTTGGAAACACCATATATTTT.

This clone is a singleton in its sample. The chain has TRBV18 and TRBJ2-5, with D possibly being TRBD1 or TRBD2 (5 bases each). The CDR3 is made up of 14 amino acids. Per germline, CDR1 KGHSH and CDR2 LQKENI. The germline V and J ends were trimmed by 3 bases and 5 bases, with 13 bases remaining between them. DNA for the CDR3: TGTGCCAGCTCACCGATGGACCGGGGCGAGACCCAGTACTTC. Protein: CASSPMDRGETQYF.

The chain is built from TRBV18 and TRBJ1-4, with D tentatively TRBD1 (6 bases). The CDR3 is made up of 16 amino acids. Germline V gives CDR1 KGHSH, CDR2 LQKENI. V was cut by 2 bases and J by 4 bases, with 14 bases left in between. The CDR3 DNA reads TGTGCCAGCTCACCAATTCCGGGACACATTAATGAAAAACTGTTTTTT. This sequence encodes CASSPIPGHINEKLFF.

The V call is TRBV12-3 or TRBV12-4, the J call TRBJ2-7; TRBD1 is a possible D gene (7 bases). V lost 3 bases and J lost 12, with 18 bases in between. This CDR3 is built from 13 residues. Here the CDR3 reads CASSFRQGTGLYF. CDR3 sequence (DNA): TGTGCCAGCAGTTTTCGACAGGGAACGGGACTGTACTTC.

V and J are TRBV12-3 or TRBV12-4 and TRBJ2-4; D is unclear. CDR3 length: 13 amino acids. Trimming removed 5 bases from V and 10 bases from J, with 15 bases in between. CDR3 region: CASSAPDPGIQYF. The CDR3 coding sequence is TGTGCCAGCAGTGCGCCGGACCCAGGTATTCAGTACTTC.

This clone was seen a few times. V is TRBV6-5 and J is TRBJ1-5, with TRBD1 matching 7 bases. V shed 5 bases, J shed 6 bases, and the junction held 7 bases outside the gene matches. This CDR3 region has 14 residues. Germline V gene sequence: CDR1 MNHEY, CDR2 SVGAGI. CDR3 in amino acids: CASSRQGSGQPQHF. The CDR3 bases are TGTGCCAGCAGTCGACAGGGATCGGGTCAGCCCCAGCATTTT.

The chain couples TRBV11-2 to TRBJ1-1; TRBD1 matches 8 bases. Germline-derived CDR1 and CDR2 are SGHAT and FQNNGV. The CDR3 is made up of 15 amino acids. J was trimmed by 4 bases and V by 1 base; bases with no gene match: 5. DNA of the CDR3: TGTGCCAGCAGCTTAGCCGGGACAGGAGGCACTGAAGCTTTCTTT. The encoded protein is CASSLAGTGGTEAFF.

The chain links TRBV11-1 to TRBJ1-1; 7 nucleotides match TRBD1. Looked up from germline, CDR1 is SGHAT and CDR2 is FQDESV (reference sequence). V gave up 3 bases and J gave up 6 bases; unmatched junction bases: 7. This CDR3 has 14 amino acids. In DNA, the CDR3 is TGTGCCAGCAGCTTCGAAGGGGGCTTCGCTGAAGCTTTCTTT. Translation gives CASSFEGGFAEAFF.

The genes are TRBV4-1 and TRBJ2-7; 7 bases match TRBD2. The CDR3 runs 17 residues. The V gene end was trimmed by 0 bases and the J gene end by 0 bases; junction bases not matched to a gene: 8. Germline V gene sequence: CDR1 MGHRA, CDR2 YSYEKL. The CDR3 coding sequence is TGCGCCAGCAGCCAAGATTGGTTACTAGCGCACTCCTACGAGCAGTACTTC. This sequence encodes CASSQDWLLAHSYEQYF.

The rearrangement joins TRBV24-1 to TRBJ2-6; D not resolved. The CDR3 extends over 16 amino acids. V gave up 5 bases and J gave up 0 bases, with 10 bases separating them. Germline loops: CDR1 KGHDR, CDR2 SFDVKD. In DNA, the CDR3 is TGTGCCACCAGTGGAGGCCCGCTCTCTGGGGCCAACGTCCTGACTTTC. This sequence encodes CATSGGPLSGANVLTF.